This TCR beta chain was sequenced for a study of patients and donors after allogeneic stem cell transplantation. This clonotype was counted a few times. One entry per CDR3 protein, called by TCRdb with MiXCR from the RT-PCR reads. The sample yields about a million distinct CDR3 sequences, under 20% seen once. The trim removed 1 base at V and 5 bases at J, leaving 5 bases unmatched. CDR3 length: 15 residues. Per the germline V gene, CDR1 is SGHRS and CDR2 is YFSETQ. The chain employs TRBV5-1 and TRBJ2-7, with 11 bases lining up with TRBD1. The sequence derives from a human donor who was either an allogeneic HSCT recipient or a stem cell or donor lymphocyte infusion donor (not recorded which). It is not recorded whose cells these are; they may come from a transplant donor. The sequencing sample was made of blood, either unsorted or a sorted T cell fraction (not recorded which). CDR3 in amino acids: CASSLFWTGGDEQYF. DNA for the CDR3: TGCGCCAGCAGCTTGTTTTGGACAGGGGGCGACGAGCAGTACTTC.